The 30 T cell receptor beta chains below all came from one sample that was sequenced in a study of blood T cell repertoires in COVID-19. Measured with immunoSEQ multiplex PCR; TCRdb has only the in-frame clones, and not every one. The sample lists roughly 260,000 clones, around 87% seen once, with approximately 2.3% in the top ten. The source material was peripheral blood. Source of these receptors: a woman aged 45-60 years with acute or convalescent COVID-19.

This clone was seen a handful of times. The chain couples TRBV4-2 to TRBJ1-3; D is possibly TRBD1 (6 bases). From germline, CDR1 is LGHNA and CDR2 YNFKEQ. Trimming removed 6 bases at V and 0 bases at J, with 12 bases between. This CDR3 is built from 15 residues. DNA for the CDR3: TGTGCCAGCAGTACAGGGAGATTCTCTGGAAACACCATATATTTT. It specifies CASSTGRFSGNTIYF.

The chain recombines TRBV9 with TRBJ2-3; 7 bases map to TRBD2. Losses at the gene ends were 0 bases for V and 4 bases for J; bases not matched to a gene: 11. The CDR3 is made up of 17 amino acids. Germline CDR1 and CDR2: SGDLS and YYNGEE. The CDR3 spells CASSVAIAGGGADTQYF. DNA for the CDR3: TGTGCCAGCAGCGTAGCTATAGCGGGCGGGGGAGCAGATACGCAGTATTTT.

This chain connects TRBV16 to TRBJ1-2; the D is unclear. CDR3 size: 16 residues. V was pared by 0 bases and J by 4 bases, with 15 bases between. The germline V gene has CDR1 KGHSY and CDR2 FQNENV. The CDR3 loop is CASSQSRRERGYGYTF. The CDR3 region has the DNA TGTGCCAGCAGCCAATCCCGGCGGGAAAGAGGCTATGGCTACACCTTC.

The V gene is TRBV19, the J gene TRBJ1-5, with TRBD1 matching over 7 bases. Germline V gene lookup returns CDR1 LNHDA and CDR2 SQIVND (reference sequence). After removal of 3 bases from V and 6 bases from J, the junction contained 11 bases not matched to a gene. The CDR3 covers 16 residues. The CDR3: CASSIGDWPGGQPQHF. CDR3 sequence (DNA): TGTGCCAGTAGTATTGGGGACTGGCCAGGGGGTCAGCCCCAGCATTTT.

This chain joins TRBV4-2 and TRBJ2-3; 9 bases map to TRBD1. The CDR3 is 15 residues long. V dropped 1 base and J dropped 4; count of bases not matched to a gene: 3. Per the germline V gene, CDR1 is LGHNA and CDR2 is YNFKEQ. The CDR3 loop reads CASSQGGQGSDTQYF. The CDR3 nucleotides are TGTGCCAGCAGCCAAGGGGGACAGGGATCAGATACGCAGTATTTT.

The CDR3 spells CASSSFGGEETQYF. CDR3 sequence (DNA): TGTGCCAGCAGTTCCTTCGGGGGGGAAGAGACCCAGTACTTC. This chain links TRBV6-5 with TRBJ2-5, with 8 bases that match TRBD2. With V trimmed by 4 bases and J by 3 bases, 4 bases remained unmatched. The germline CDR1 and CDR2 sequences are MNHEY and SVGAGI. The CDR3 runs to 14 residues.

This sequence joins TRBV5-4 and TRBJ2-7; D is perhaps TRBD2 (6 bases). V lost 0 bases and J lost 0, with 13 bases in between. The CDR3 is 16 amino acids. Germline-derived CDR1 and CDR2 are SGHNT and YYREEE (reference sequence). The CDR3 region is CASSLELTRSSYEQYF. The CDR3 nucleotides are TGTGCCAGCAGCTTGGAACTGACTAGGAGCTCCTACGAGCAGTACTTC.

The CDR3 DNA reads TGCGCCAGCAGCCTAGGGACAGGGAATGACGAGCAGTACTTC. Amino acid sequence: CASSLGTGNDEQYF. V and J are TRBV5-1 and TRBJ2-7; TRBD1 aligns across 9 bases. This CDR3 contains 14 residues. Germline trimming cut 4 bases from V and 5 bases from J; bases unmatched to any gene: 7. Looked up from germline, CDR1 is SGHRS and CDR2 is YFSETQ.

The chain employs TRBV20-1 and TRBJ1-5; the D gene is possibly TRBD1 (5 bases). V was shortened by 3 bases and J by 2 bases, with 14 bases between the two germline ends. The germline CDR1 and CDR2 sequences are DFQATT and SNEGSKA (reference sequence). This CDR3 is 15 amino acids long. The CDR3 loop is CSASPGYKGNQPQHF. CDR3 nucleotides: TGCAGTGCTAGTCCAGGGTACAAGGGCAATCAGCCCCAGCATTTT.

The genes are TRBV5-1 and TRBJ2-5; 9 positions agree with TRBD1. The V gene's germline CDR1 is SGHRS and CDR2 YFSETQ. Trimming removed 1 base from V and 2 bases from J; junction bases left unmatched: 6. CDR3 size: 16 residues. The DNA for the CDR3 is TGCGCCAGCAGCTTGAACACAGGGGGCCCTCAAGAGACCCAGTACTTC. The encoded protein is CASSLNTGGPQETQYF.

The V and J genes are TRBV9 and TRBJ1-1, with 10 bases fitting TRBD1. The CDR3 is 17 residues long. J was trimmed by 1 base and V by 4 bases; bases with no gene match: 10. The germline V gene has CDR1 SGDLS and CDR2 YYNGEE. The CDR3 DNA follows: TGTGCCAGCAGCCCGCGGGGACAGGGGCTTAGGAACACTGAAGCTTTCTTT. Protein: CASSPRGQGLRNTEAFF.

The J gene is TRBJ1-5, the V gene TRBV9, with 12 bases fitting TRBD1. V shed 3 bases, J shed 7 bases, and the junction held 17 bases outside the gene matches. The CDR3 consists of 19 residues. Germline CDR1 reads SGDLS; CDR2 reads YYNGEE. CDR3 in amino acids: CASSAGCGLGQGARQPQHF. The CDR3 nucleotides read TGTGCCAGCAGCGCCGGTTGCGGGTTGGGACAGGGGGCAAGGCAGCCCCAGCATTTT.

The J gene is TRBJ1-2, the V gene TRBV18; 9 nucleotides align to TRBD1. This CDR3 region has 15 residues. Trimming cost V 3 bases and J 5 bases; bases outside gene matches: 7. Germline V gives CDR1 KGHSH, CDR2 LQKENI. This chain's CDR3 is CASSPSTGGFYGYTF. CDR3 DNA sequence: TGTGCCAGCTCACCGTCGACAGGGGGTTTTTATGGCTACACCTTC.

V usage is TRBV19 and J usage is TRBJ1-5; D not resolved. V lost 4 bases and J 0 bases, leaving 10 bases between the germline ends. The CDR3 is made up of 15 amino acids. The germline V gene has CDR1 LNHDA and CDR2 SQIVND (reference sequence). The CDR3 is CASSTTFTSNQPQHF. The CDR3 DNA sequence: TGTGCCAGTAGTACGACTTTTACTAGCAATCAGCCCCAGCATTTT.

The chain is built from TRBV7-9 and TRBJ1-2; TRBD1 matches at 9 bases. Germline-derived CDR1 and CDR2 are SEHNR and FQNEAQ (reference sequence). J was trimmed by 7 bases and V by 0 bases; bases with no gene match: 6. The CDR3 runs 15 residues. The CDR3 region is CASSLASGTGSGYTF. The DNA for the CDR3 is TGTGCCAGCAGCTTAGCCTCCGGGACAGGGTCTGGCTACACCTTC.

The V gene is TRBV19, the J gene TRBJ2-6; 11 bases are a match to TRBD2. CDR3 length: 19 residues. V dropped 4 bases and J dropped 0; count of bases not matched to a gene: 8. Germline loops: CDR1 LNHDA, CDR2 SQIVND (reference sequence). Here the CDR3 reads CASSTHLLAGGSGANVLTF. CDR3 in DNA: TGTGCCAGTAGTACCCACCTTCTAGCGGGGGGCTCTGGGGCCAACGTCCTGACTTTC.

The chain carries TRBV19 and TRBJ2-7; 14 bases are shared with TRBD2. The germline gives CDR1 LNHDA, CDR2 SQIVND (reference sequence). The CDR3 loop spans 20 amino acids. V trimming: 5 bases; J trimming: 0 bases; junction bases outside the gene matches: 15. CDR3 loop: CASSVRSQGTSGGASYEQYF. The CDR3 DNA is TGTGCCAGTAGTGTGAGATCACAGGGGACTAGCGGGGGCGCCTCCTACGAGCAGTACTTC.

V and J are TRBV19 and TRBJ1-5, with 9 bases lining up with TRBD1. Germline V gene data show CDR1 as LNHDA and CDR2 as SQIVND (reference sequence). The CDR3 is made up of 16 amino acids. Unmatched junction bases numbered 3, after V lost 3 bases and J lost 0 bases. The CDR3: CASSIRTGDSNQPQHF. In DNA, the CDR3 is TGTGCCAGTAGTATCAGGACAGGGGATAGCAATCAGCCCCAGCATTTT.

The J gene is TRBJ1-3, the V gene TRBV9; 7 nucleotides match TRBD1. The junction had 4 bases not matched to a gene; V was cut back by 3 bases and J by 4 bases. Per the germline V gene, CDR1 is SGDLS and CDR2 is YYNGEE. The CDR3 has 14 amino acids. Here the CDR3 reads CASSALTGGNTIYF. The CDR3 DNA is TGTGCCAGCAGCGCCCTGACAGGGGGAAACACCATATATTTT.

This chain's CDR3 is CASSMATSPGTQYF. CDR3 coding DNA: TGTGCCAGTAGTATGGCGACCTCCCCAGGAACGCAGTATTTT. This chain uses TRBV19 with TRBJ2-3, with D unresolved. Germline V gene sequence: CDR1 LNHDA, CDR2 SQIVND (reference sequence). V lost 3 bases, J lost 9 bases, and 16 bases lay in between. The CDR3 has 14 amino acids.

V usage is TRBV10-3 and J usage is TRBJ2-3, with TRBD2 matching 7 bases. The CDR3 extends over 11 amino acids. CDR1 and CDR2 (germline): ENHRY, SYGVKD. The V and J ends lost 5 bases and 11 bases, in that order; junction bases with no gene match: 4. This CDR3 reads CAISPGGGQYF. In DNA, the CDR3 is TGTGCCATCAGTCCGGGAGGAGGGCAGTATTTT.

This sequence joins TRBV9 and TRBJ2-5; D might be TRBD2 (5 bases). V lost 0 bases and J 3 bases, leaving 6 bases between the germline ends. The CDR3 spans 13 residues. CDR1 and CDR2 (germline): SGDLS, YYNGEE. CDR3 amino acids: CASSVGSEETQYF. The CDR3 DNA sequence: TGTGCCAGCAGCGTAGGTAGCGAAGAGACCCAGTACTTC.

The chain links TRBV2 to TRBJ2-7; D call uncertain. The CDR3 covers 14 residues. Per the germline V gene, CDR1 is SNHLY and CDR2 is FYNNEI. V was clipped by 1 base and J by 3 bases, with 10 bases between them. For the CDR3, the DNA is TGTGCCAGCAGTGAAGATCAGTCTGACTACGAGCAGTACTTC. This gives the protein CASSEDQSDYEQYF. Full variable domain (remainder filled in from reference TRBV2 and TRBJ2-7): EPEVTQTPSHQVTQMGQEVILRCVPISNHLYFYWYRQILGQKVEFLVSFYNNEISEKSEIFDDQFSVERPDGSNFTLKIRSTKLEDSAMYFCASSEDQSDYEQYFGPGTRLTVT.

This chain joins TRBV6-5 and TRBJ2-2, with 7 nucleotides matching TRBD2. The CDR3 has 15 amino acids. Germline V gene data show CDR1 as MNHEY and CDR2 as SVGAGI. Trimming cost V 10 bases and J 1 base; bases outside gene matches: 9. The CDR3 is CATPISGQNTGELFF. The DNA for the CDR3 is TGTGCCACCCCGATTAGCGGGCAGAACACCGGGGAGCTGTTTTTT.

This chain's CDR3 is CASSFTGNTEAFF. CDR3 nucleotides: TGTGCCAGCAGTTTCACGGGGAACACTGAAGCTTTCTTT. The chain joins TRBV12-3 or TRBV12-4 to TRBJ1-1; D uncertain. The ends were cut back, 3 bases at V and 1 base at J, with 6 bases in the middle. This CDR3 is built from 13 residues.

This CDR3 reads CASSSGIQQFF. In DNA form, the CDR3 reads TGTGCCAGCAGTTCCGGGATTCAGCAGTTCTTC. This chain connects TRBV6-1 to TRBJ2-1; D is perhaps TRBD2 (5 bases). Per the germline V gene, CDR1 is MNHNS and CDR2 is SASEGT. The CDR3 covers 11 residues. V was shortened by 5 bases and J by 11 bases, with 10 bases between the two germline ends.

This CDR3 reads CASSAHLSGKSYNEQFF. DNA for the CDR3: TGTGCCAGCAGCGCCCATTTAAGCGGGAAGTCCTACAATGAGCAGTTCTTC. V gene TRBV3-1 (or the pseudogene TRBV3-2) combines with J gene TRBJ2-1; 7 bases align to TRBD2. The junction had 11 bases not matched to a gene; V was cut back by 5 bases and J by 1 base. The germline gives CDR1 LGHDT, CDR2 YNNKEL (reference sequence). CDR3 length: 17 amino acids.

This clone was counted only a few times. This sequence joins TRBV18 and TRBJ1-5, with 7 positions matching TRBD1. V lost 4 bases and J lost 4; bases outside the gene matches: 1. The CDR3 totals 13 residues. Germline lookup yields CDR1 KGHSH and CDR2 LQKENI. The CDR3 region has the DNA TGTGCCAGCTCACGACAGGGTAATCAGCCCCAGCATTTT. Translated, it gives CASSRQGNQPQHF.

DNA of the CDR3: TGTGCCAGCAGTACAGGGGCCGGAAACACCATATATTTT. Its protein is CASSTGAGNTIYF. This sequence joins TRBV27 and TRBJ1-3; 7 bases line up with TRBD1. Germline assignment: CDR1 MNHEY and CDR2 SMNVEV (reference sequence). The CDR3 is made up of 13 amino acids. V was pared by 5 bases and J by 4 bases, with 2 bases of the junction left unmatched.

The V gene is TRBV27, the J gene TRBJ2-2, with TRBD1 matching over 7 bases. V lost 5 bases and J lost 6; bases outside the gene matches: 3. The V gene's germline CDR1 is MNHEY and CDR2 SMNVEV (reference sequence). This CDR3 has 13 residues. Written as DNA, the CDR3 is TGTGCCAGCAGTAACACAGGGGCCGGGGAGCTGTTTTTT. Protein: CASSNTGAGELFF.